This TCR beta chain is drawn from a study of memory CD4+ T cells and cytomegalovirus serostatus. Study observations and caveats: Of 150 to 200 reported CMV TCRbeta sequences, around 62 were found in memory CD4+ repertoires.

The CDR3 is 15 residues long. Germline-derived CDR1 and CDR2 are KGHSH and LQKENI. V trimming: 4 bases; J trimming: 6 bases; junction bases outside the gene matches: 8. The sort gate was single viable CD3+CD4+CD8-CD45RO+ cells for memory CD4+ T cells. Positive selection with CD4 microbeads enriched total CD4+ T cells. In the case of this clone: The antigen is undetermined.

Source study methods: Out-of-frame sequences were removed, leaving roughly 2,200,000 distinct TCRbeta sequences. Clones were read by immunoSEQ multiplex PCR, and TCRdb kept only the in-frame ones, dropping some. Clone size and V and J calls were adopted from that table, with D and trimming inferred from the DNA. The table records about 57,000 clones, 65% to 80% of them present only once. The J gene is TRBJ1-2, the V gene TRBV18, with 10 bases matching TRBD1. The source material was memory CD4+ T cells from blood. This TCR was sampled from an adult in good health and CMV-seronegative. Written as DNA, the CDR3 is TGTGCCAGCTCACTCTCCGGGACAGGGGCGGATGGCTACACCTTC. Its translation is CASSLSGTGADGYTF.